The sample holds a few counts of the clone carrying this T cell receptor beta chain. Germline lookup yields CDR1 MNHNS and CDR2 SASEGT. V trimming: 7 bases; J trimming: 4 bases; junction bases outside the gene matches: 9. The CDR3 is 16 residues long. The record originates from a study of regulatory T cells in long-lasting Graves disease. Sample time point: newly diagnosed GD, antithyroid drugs for less than 3 months. There was RNA extracted from PBMCs, and the TCR library was made from it. The TCR beta library used iRepertoire HTBI primers with Arm-PCR amplification of CDR3. TCRdb processed the multiplex PCR reads anew with MiXCR; each CDR3 protein has one entry. The sample includes over 500,000 distinct CDR3 sequences, around 17% of them seen just once. The sample also formed part of further work on T cells in Graves' hyperthyroidism and ophthalmopathy. As that study records: Diagnostic assessment was based on clinical symptoms, serum thyroxine and TRAb, thyroid ultrasound and orbital computed tomography.

The clonotype was recovered from a woman under 40 with Graves disease. The sequencing here drew on peripheral blood mononuclear cells (PBMCs), taken at new diagnosis, from a patient treated with antithyroid drugs. The V call is TRBV6-1, the J call TRBJ2-3; TRBD2 aligns across 12 bases. CDR3 region: CASTHGLAGGPDTQYF. The CDR3 DNA reads TGTGCCAGCACCCACGGGCTAGCGGGAGGGCCAGATACGCAGTATTTT.